The 30 T cell receptor beta chains listed next were all sequenced from one sample in a study of blood T cells in healthy people across ages. Next came a second PCR, run for about 6 to 11 cycles, which used a sample-barcoded 5' primer along with a J-beta primer mix. TCRdb processed the 5' RACE reads anew with MiXCR; each CDR3 protein has one entry. The profile shows 800,000 to 950,000 distinct CDR3 sequences, 48% of them singletons. The sequenced sample consisted of blood. These receptors all stem from a man under 40 in good health.

This clonotype was seen only a few times. The rearrangement links TRBV7-2 to TRBJ1-2, with TRBD1 matching over 8 bases. V was pared by 5 bases and J by 4 bases, with 9 bases of the junction left unmatched. The CDR3 has 15 residues. Germline V lookup: CDR1 SGHTA, CDR2 FQGNSA. CDR3 sequence reads: CASSTLGQGGYGYTF. The CDR3 DNA follows: TGTGCCAGCAGCACATTAGGACAGGGCGGCTATGGCTACACCTTC.

V gene TRBV6-1 combines with J gene TRBJ2-3, with 9 nucleotides matching TRBD2. This CDR3 spans 14 amino acids. The J segment lost 6 bases and the V segment lost 6 bases, leaving 7 bases of the junction unmatched. CDR1 MNHNS and CDR2 SASEGT come from the germline V gene. CDR3 bases: TGTGCCAGCAGGCCTGCGGGGGGGCTGGATACGCAGTATTTT. It specifies CASRPAGGLDTQYF.

V is TRBV7-9 and J is TRBJ2-3; 14 positions agree with TRBD2. With V trimmed by 3 bases and J by 6 bases, 5 bases remained unmatched. The CDR3 sequence is 16 residues long. Germline CDR1 SEHNR, CDR2 FQNEAQ (reference sequence). The chain's CDR3 is CASSLMTSGGADTQYF. The CDR3 region has the DNA TGTGCCAGCAGCTTGATGACTAGCGGGGGGGCGGATACGCAGTATTTT.

V is TRBV2 and J is TRBJ2-5; D may be TRBD2 (6 bases). The DNA end is more similar to TRBJ2-7, so the J call may be wrong. CDR1 SNHLY and CDR2 FYNNEI come from the germline V gene. The length of the CDR3 is 14 residues. The CDR3 region has the DNA TGTGCCAGCAGTGCACAAGGAGGGCTCTACGAGCAGTACTTC. This codes for CASSAQGGLYEQYF.

The gene calls are TRBV12-3 or TRBV12-4 and TRBJ2-7, with 13 bases matching TRBD2. CDR3 length: 14 residues. Trimming removed 7 bases from V and 5 bases from J; junction bases left unmatched: 5. Here the CDR3 reads CASTRTSGGNEQYF. The CDR3 DNA sequence: TGTGCCAGCACCCGGACTAGCGGGGGTAACGAGCAGTACTTC.

This clonotype was found many times. J is TRBJ1-5 and V is TRBV4-1, with D possibly TRBD1 on 5 matching bases. Germline V CDR1 and CDR2: MGHRA, YSYEKL. The CDR3 has 16 amino acids. Trimming left V 2 bases short and J 6 bases short, with 17 bases between. In DNA form, the CDR3 reads TGCGCCAGCAGCCAAAACTCCCCCGGGGCGAGTCAGCCCCAGCATTTT. This encodes CASSQNSPGASQPQHF.

As to this clonotype: A read error may produce the germline difference seen at one junction end. The chain combines TRBV6-5 with TRBJ2-7; TRBD2 might be the D (5 bases). The CDR3 loop spans 14 amino acids. Looked up from germline, CDR1 is MNHEY and CDR2 is SVGAGI. The CDR3 sequence is CASRYSTGFYEQYF. CDR3 coding DNA: TGTGCCAGCAGGTACTCGACGGGGTTCTACGAGCAGTACTTC.

This clonotype was seen a handful of times. V is TRBV12-3 or TRBV12-4 and J is TRBJ1-1, with 7 bases aligning to TRBD1. There are 14 residues in the CDR3. Unmatched junction bases numbered 6, after V lost 7 bases and J lost 1 base. The CDR3 region has the DNA TGTGCCAGCATGAGGGGGCAAAGGAACACTGAAGCTTTCTTT. Its protein product is CASMRGQRNTEAFF.

The J gene is TRBJ2-7, the V gene TRBV3-1, with TRBD1 identical over 7 bases. The CDR3 consists of 12 residues. From germline, CDR1 is LGHDT and CDR2 YNNKEL (reference sequence). The J segment lost 9 bases and the V segment lost 5 bases, leaving 7 bases of the junction unmatched. The CDR3 protein is CASSSTGNAQYF. For the CDR3, the DNA is TGTGCCAGCAGCTCGACAGGGAACGCGCAGTACTTC.

The chain recombines TRBV6-5 with TRBJ1-2; tentative D call: TRBD1 (6 bases). There are 13 residues in the CDR3. The germline gives CDR1 MNHEY, CDR2 SVGAGI. Trimming left V 5 bases short and J 5 bases short, with 12 bases between. CDR3 protein: CASSTDRRYGYTF. CDR3 DNA: TGTGCCAGCAGTACGGACAGAAGATATGGCTACACCTTC.

This rearrangement joins TRBV4-1 to TRBJ2-1; no firm D call. V was clipped by 0 bases and J by 9 bases, with 9 bases between them. The CDR3 consists of 13 residues. Looked up from germline, CDR1 is MGHRA and CDR2 is YSYEKL. Written as DNA, the CDR3 is TGCGCCAGCAGCCAAGACTTCCTGGGTGAGCAGTTCTTC. Its protein product is CASSQDFLGEQFF.

V and J are TRBV6-5 and TRBJ1-6; D might be TRBD1 (6 bases). V gave up 10 bases and J gave up 7 bases, with 17 bases separating them. This CDR3 has 14 amino acids. Germline lookup yields CDR1 MNHEY and CDR2 SVGAGI. Written as DNA, the CDR3 is TGTGCCACTACCGCAGGGGAGAACAATTCACCCCTCCACTTT. This sequence encodes CATTAGENNSPLHF.

The chain links TRBV12-3 or TRBV12-4 to TRBJ1-6; possible D gene TRBD1, 6 bases. V lost 2 bases and J 10 bases, leaving 12 bases between the germline ends. The CDR3 is 14 residues long. Here the CDR3 DNA reads TGTGCCAGCAGTTTAAAGGCAGGGGAATCACCCCTCCACTTT. This translates into CASSLKAGESPLHF.

The chain has TRBV18 and TRBJ2-1; 9 nucleotides agree with TRBD1. V was pared by 5 bases and J by 6 bases, with 5 bases of the junction left unmatched. Per germline, CDR1 KGHSH and CDR2 LQKENI. The CDR3 runs 14 residues. CDR3: CASSAADRGNEQFF. CDR3 DNA: TGTGCCAGCTCAGCCGCGGACAGGGGCAATGAGCAGTTCTTC.

The genes are TRBV4-3 and TRBJ2-5, with 8 bases aligning to TRBD1. V shed 4 bases and J 4 bases; nucleotides not matched to a gene: 5. This CDR3 contains 14 residues. Looked up from germline, CDR1 is LGHNA and CDR2 is YSLEER. CDR3 sequence (DNA): TGCGCCAGCAGCCCGTTAGGACAGGGAGAGACCCAGTACTTC. It is translated as CASSPLGQGETQYF.

Turning to this clonotype: Here the CDR3 omits its conserved ending phenylalanine or tryptophan, so a read error is the likely source. The rearrangement uses TRBV3-1 and TRBJ2-1; D possibly corresponds to TRBD2 (6 bases). V dropped 3 bases and J dropped 0 bases, with 6 bases sitting between them. Germline CDR1 and CDR2: LGHDT and YNNKEL (reference sequence). The CDR3 runs to 14 residues. The CDR3 DNA follows: TGTGCCAGCAGCCACGGGAGCTCCTACAATGAGCAGTTCTCC. Residues: CASSHGSSYNEQFS.

The V call is TRBV29-1, the J call TRBJ1-2; 7 bases align to TRBD1. The CDR3 contains 17 residues. Germline CDR1 reads SQVTM; CDR2 reads ANQGSEA. V lost 0 bases, J lost 7 bases, and 17 bases stayed unmatched. The CDR3 coding sequence is TGCAGCGTTGAAGATAGGCAGGGACCCATCAAGGGGGCTGGCTACACCTTC. As protein: CSVEDRQGPIKGAGYTF.

This chain connects TRBV7-2 to TRBJ2-5; no clear D gene. The germline V gene encodes CDR1 SGHTA and CDR2 FQGNSA. V dropped 1 base and J dropped 0 bases, with 9 bases sitting between them. The CDR3 extends over 15 amino acids. CDR3 nucleotide sequence: TGTGCCAGCAGCTTAGTCGTAGGCTACCAAGAGACCCAGTACTTC. The encoded protein is CASSLVVGYQETQYF.

This clonotype was recorded many times. The chain joins TRBV29-1 to TRBJ2-1; 10 nucleotides agree with TRBD2. V trimming: 4 bases; J trimming: 4 bases; junction bases outside the gene matches: 4. The CDR3 spans 14 residues. The germline gives CDR1 SQVTM, CDR2 ANQGSEA. The CDR3 reads CSVAASGGYNEQFF. The CDR3 nucleotides read TGCAGCGTTGCGGCTAGCGGGGGATACAATGAGCAGTTCTTC.

V gene TRBV12-3 or TRBV12-4 combines with J gene TRBJ2-7; either TRBD1 or TRBD2 may supply D (5 bases each). This CDR3 contains 13 residues. V gave up 6 bases and J gave up 7 bases, with 16 bases separating them. CDR3 in amino acids: CASSLGTRNEQYF. Written as DNA, the CDR3 is TGTGCCAGCAGCCTGGGGACCCGCAATGAGCAGTACTTC.

Regarding this clonotype: One base away lies a much larger clone, so this may be a sequencing read error. The V and J genes are TRBV29-1 and TRBJ2-7; D is ambiguous. The length of the CDR3 is 15 residues. V was cut by 3 bases and J by 0 bases, with 15 bases left in between. Germline V CDR1 and CDR2: SQVTM, ANQGSEA. CDR3 residues: CSVESPEDSSYEQYF. The CDR3 region has the DNA TGCAGCGTTGAGTCTCCCGAGGATAGCTCCTACGAGCAGTACTTC.

The chain has TRBV5-1 and TRBJ2-5, with a tentative D call TRBD2 (5 bases). V lost 7 bases and J lost 5, with 15 bases in between. The V gene's germline CDR1 is SGHRS and CDR2 YFSETQ. CDR3 length: 13 residues. CDR3 sequence (DNA): TGCGCCAGCCGCGAGGGTTCCCGCGAGACCCAGTACTTC. This encodes CASREGSRETQYF.

This clonotype appeared a few times. The chain uses TRBV12-3 or TRBV12-4 and TRBJ2-7; 7 bases fit TRBD2. The CDR3 has 14 residues. The trim removed 2 bases at V and 6 bases at J, leaving 7 bases unmatched. CDR3 amino acids: CASSLKGRALEQYF. The CDR3 DNA sequence: TGTGCCAGCAGTTTAAAAGGGAGGGCGCTCGAGCAGTACTTC.

CDR3 region: CASSEGRLTEAFF. CDR3 sequence (DNA): TGTGCCAGCAGTGAGGGACGGCTCACTGAAGCTTTCTTT. The chain is built from TRBV6-1 and TRBJ1-1, with TRBD1 as a possible D gene (5 bases). Trimming removed 3 bases at V and 4 bases at J, with 9 bases between. This CDR3 spans 13 amino acids. Looked up from germline, CDR1 is MNHNS and CDR2 is SASEGT.

The rearrangement joins TRBV5-8 to TRBJ1-4; the D is unclear. Germline lookup yields CDR1 SGHTS and CDR2 YDEGEE. The CDR3 totals 15 residues. Trimming removed 1 base from V and 5 bases from J, with 12 bases in between. The CDR3 protein is CASSLRLGTNEKLFF. The DNA for the CDR3 is TGTGCCAGCAGCTTGCGGCTAGGAACGAATGAAAAACTGTTTTTT.

The sample holds one count of this clonotype. V usage is TRBV28 and J usage is TRBJ2-7; maybe TRBD1 (6 bases). The V gene's germline CDR1 is MDHEN and CDR2 SYDVKM. The CDR3 is 16 residues long. Trimming cost V 5 bases and J 5 bases, with 22 bases left between them. This CDR3 is CASSPTDRPLSDEQYF. The CDR3 region has the DNA TGTGCCAGCAGTCCAACAGACAGGCCGCTGTCCGACGAGCAGTACTTC.

V usage is TRBV20-1 and J usage is TRBJ2-7; perhaps TRBD1 as D (6 bases). The CDR3 contains 13 residues. The germline V and J ends were trimmed by 4 bases and 6 bases, with 16 bases remaining between them. Per germline, CDR1 DFQATT and CDR2 SNEGSKA (reference sequence). CDR3 loop: CSAKWTARGEQYF. The CDR3, as DNA: TGCAGTGCTAAATGGACAGCTCGGGGCGAGCAGTACTTC.

This clonotype has only a few counts. The chain carries TRBV20-1 and TRBJ2-7, with a weak D call TRBD2 (7 bases). V lost 6 bases to trimming and J lost 6 bases, with 21 bases between them. The CDR3 has 14 residues. The germline V gene has CDR1 DFQATT and CDR2 SNEGSKA (reference sequence). Here the CDR3 DNA reads TGCAGTGCCCGAGGGGGGGCGCTTTTCGCCGAGCAGTACTTC. Translation: CSARGGALFAEQYF.

The chain links TRBV12-3 or TRBV12-4 to TRBJ2-3; D not certain. The CDR3 extends over 15 amino acids. V gave up 5 bases and J gave up 11 bases, with 23 bases separating them. The CDR3: CASSPLRDDTDVQYF. The CDR3 nucleotides read TGTGCCAGCAGTCCGTTAAGGGATGACACAGATGTGCAGTATTTT.

About this clonotype itself: Being one base from a much bigger clone, this may be a read error. This sequence joins TRBV29-1 and TRBJ2-3; TRBD2 matches 10 bases. CDR3 length: 14 amino acids. Losses at the gene ends were 4 bases for V and 2 bases for J; bases not matched to a gene: 3. Germline assignment: CDR1 SQVTM and CDR2 ANQGSEA. The CDR3 sequence is CSVAGTSDTDTQYF. CDR3 in DNA: TGCAGCGTTGCCGGGACTAGCGACACAGATACGCAGTATTTT.